This T cell receptor beta chain derives from a study of somatic mutations in cytotoxic T cells in rheumatoid arthritis listed by TCRdb under 2017. Study-wide context: Patient peripheral blood (approximately 30 ml EDTA) was drawn right after diagnosis and before any treatment started. A FACSAria II or Sony SH800 was used to flow-sort some V beta antibody-stained T-cell populations at nearly 100% purity, and TCRB sequencing was also done on sorted V beta1+ cells. Whether expanded CD8+ T-cell clones in untreated, newly diagnosed rheumatoid arthritis carry somatic mutations was the study question, and clonality was characterized with TCRB deep sequencing. TCRB deep sequencing was performed for approximately 61 rheumatoid arthritis patients and around 20 healthy controls. The median ages of the patient and control groups were essentially identical. Here is what the overall study found, with its caveats: Several identical CD8+ TCRB sequences were found in both blood and synovial fluid, and in about an eighth of the roughly 65 patients the largest CD8+ clone exceeded 20% of CD8+ cells. The finding that TRBV07 was slightly underrepresented in patients was left unadjusted for multiple comparisons. Viral specificity could not be ruled out by absence from virus-specific databases, and the antigen targets of the expanded CD8+ clones remained unknown. An increase of CD8+ clonality with age was seen in patients (Spearman r ≈ 0.5) but not in healthy controls. CD8+ T-cell clonality in rheumatoid arthritis patients was not significantly different from that in age-matched healthy controls.

The CDR3 numbers 14 residues from cysteine through phenylalanine. Kept here is only the CDR3 DNA, which spans 42 bases and is read in frame from base 1. CDR1 MNHEY and CDR2 SMNVEV are derived from the germline V gene (reference sequence). V and J lose 0 bases and 5 bases, and a span of 10 bases separates them. CD4+ and CD8+ cells were isolated by positive magnetic bead selection on an AutoMACS, and purity was checked by flow cytometry. A TCR V beta antibody panel was used in flow cytometry to screen first for clonal expansions, which were then characterized by TCRB deep sequencing of sorted CD8+ fractions. Ficoll-Paque PLUS density gradient separation was used to isolate peripheral blood mononuclear cells. DNA from CD4-enriched, CD8-enriched or PBMC samples was extracted using Nucleospin Tissue or Tissue XS kits and then quantified on a Qubit 2.0 fluorometer. With regard to this clone: This receptor's antigen is unknown. Nothing much larger sits one base from this clone, and base qualities are not available.

Sequencing of TCRB CDR3 was done on genomic DNA with the immunoSEQ assay. On the authors' methods: Published virus-specific TCRB sequences were compared with patient CD8+ clones larger than 1%, and only a few matches were found. Only productive TCRB rearrangements were included in the analyses. Clonality was calculated as a Shannon entropy-based productive clonality index, and a clone was defined by a unique TCRB CDR3 sequence. The template counts of each clone relative to the total templates per sample were used to calculate repertoire overlap between two samples. A correlation with a Spearman r of about 0.57 was found between V-gene usage by flow cytometry and V-gene usage by TCRB sequencing. TCRdb re-hosts the immuneACCESS table, in-frame sequences only. Its copies lack some clones; in the studies checked, an unresolved V gene accounts for under half of them, and the cause for the rest is not known. That table furnishes V, J and clone size, whereas the DNA furnished D and trimming. Within this sample are tens of thousands of clones, with around 75% of them counted one time only. Of the sample, about 11% falls within the top ten clones.

Sequences were obtained from CD8+ T cells sorted from blood. The chain links TRBV27 with TRBJ1-1; perhaps TRBD1 is the D gene, with 5 bases matching. The receptor was isolated from an adult with rheumatoid arthritis. This receptor has the CDR3 CASSLSVWGTEAFF. The DNA sequence follows: TGTGCCAGCAGTTTATCGGTCTGGGGGACTGAAGCTTTCTTT.